These 17 T cell receptor beta chains were sequenced from one sample in a study of Graves' ophthalmopathy and Graves' hyperthyroidism. The study amplified TCR beta CDR3 regions using RNA transcripts. HTBI-primed RT-PCR formed the first round, and a multiplex PCR formed the second. Each CDR3 protein gets one entry after TCRdb re-called the multiplex PCR reads with MiXCR. The profile covers around 590,000 distinct CDR3 sequences, with less than 45% appearing a single time and around 4% taken by the ten largest. Sequencing used peripheral blood or thyroid tissue (not recorded which). The receptors derive from an adult man with Graves' hyperthyroidism.

A note on this clonotype: A read error is possible here, since a much larger clone lies one base away. This chain connects TRBV7-2 to TRBJ1-5, with 8 bases that match TRBD1. Germline V gives CDR1 SGHTA, CDR2 FQGNSA. V lost 0 bases, J lost 9 bases, and 7 bases stayed unmatched. The CDR3 extends over 15 amino acids. CDR3 DNA sequence: TGTGCCAGCAGCTTAGCCGCAGGGGGCGGTCGGCCCCAGCATTTT. Its translation: CASSLAAGGGRPQHF.

Many counts were recorded for this clonotype. The genes are TRBV20-1 and TRBJ1-5; no firm D call. This CDR3 comprises 13 residues. V lost 1 base and J lost 3, with 7 bases in between. The germline V gene has CDR1 DFQATT and CDR2 SNEGSKA (reference sequence). CDR3 sequence: CSARAGFNQPQHF. Written as DNA, the CDR3 is TGCAGTGCTAGAGCGGGGTTCAATCAGCCCCAGCATTTT.

This clonotype was seen just once. CDR3 DNA: TGTGCCAGCACCGCCGGTGGCACCGGGGAGCTGTTTTTT. Protein product: CASTAGGTGELFF. The V gene is TRBV2, the J gene TRBJ2-2, with D unresolved. V dropped 7 bases and J dropped 4 bases, with 10 bases sitting between them. The CDR3 has 13 residues. Germline CDR1 reads SNHLY; CDR2 reads FYNNEI.

The chain has TRBV27 and TRBJ2-7; D is undetermined. V gave up 8 bases and J gave up 2 bases, with 10 bases separating them. Germline V CDR1 and CDR2: MNHEY, SMNVEV (reference sequence). The CDR3 runs to 12 residues. The DNA of the CDR3 is TGTGCCAGCGGCCATAGGGCCTACGAGCAGTACTTC. This gives the protein CASGHRAYEQYF.

This clonotype was counted many times. The chain recombines TRBV5-1 with TRBJ1-1; 7 bases map to TRBD1. In germline, CDR1 is SGHRS, CDR2 YFSETQ. Unmatched junction bases numbered 11, after V lost 7 bases and J lost 5 bases. This CDR3 is built from 14 residues. Here the CDR3 DNA reads TGCGCCAGCGGCCCTGACAGGGCGAGGACTGAAGCTTTCTTT. Encoded protein: CASGPDRARTEAFF.

In this sample, this clonotype turned up many times. The gene calls are TRBV5-5 and TRBJ1-1, with 7 bases aligning to TRBD1. Losses at the gene ends were 3 bases for V and 5 bases for J; bases not matched to a gene: 7. The CDR3 spans 14 residues. Per germline, CDR1 SGHKS and CDR2 YYEKEE (reference sequence). This chain's CDR3 is CASSSTGTRTEAFF. The CDR3, as DNA: TGTGCCAGCAGCTCGACAGGGACAAGGACTGAAGCTTTCTTT.

This clonotype was seen only a few times. J is TRBJ2-3 and V is TRBV25-1; TRBD1 is a possible D gene (6 bases). In germline, CDR1 is MGHDK, CDR2 SYGVNS. The germline V and J ends were trimmed by 6 bases and 1 base, with 11 bases remaining between them. This CDR3 spans 14 amino acids. CDR3 sequence: CASSVSGGTDTQYF. The DNA for the CDR3 is TGTGCCAGCAGCGTTTCAGGGGGCACAGATACGCAGTATTTT. The full variable domain, with the rest looked up from reference TRBV25-1 and TRBJ2-3, is EADIYQTPRYLVIGTGKKITLECSQTMGHDKMYWYQQDPGMELHLIHYSYGVNSTEKGDLSSESTVSRIRTEHFPLTLESARPSHTSQYLCASSVSGGTDTQYFGPGTRLTVL.

The chain is built from TRBV4-1 and TRBJ1-5; D is ambiguous. There are 17 residues in the CDR3. From germline, CDR1 is MGHRA and CDR2 YSYEKL. With 0 bases removed from V and 0 bases from J, the gap between germline ends came to 12 bases. Here the CDR3 DNA reads TGCGCCAGCAGCCAAGATCCTCCCGGCTATAGCAATCAGCCCCAGCATTTT. Protein product: CASSQDPPGYSNQPQHF.

The DNA for the CDR3 is TGTGCCAGCAGTCCGCAGGGATCGTATGCTTTCTTT. Protein sequence: CASSPQGSYAFF. The chain has TRBV6-6 and TRBJ1-1, with D perhaps TRBD1 (5 bases). CDR1 and CDR2 (germline): MNHNY, SVGAGI (reference sequence). The CDR3 sequence is 12 residues long. V was trimmed by 5 bases and J by 11 bases, leaving 15 bases between them.

This clonotype was seen at least ten times. The chain joins TRBV20-1 to TRBJ2-2, with D possibly being TRBD1 or TRBD2 (6 bases each). There are 15 residues in the CDR3. Germline assignment: CDR1 DFQATT and CDR2 SNEGSKA (reference sequence). V was clipped by 4 bases and J by 4 bases, with 16 bases between them. CDR3: CSAKSGEAGTGELFF. As DNA, the CDR3 is TGCAGTGCTAAATCAGGGGAAGCGGGCACCGGGGAGCTGTTTTTT.

This clonotype was counted between two and nine times. The V and J genes are TRBV20-1 and TRBJ1-5; D is undetermined. Looked up from germline, CDR1 is DFQATT and CDR2 is SNEGSKA (reference sequence). CDR3 length: 14 residues. V lost 0 bases, J lost 3 bases, and 9 bases lay in between. The CDR3 protein is CSARDSQSNQPQHF. CDR3 in DNA: TGCAGTGCTAGAGATAGCCAGTCCAATCAGCCCCAGCATTTT.

This clonotype was recorded at least ten times. The chain recombines TRBV7-8 with TRBJ1-1; the D gene is possibly TRBD1 (6 bases). V was pared by 2 bases and J by 3 bases, with 16 bases between. Germline V gene data show CDR1 as SGHVS and CDR2 as FQNEAQ. CDR3 size: 16 residues. The CDR3 nucleotides read TGTGCCAGCAGCTTACACTCACAGGGTAGGGACACTGAAGCTTTCTTT. It specifies CASSLHSQGRDTEAFF.

This clonotype was recorded at least ten times. The chain recombines TRBV3-1 with TRBJ1-1, with no clear D. This CDR3 is 13 amino acids long. Germline V lookup: CDR1 LGHDT, CDR2 YNNKEL (reference sequence). V lost 0 bases to trimming and J lost 3 bases, with 5 bases between them. CDR3 coding DNA: TGTGCCAGCAGCCAAGACCCCCACACTGAAGCTTTCTTT. Protein sequence: CASSQDPHTEAFF.

V and J are TRBV29-1 and TRBJ2-7, with TRBD1 identical over 7 bases. This CDR3 has 14 amino acids. V dropped 8 bases and J dropped 1; count of bases not matched to a gene: 11. CDR1 is SQVTM, CDR2 ANQGSEA, per germline. The CDR3 DNA sequence: TGCAGCCAACCCGGGACAGTTGATTCCTACGAGCAGTACTTC. Amino acid sequence: CSQPGTVDSYEQYF.

To note about this clonotype: Germline and junction disagree at one end, which may indicate a read error. J is TRBJ2-7 and V is TRBV10-3; 8 positions match TRBD2. Germline CDR1 ENHRY, CDR2 SYGVKD. The CDR3 loop spans 16 amino acids. For the CDR3, the DNA is TGTGCCAGCAGTGGGCCCGGGACTAGGGCCACCTACGAGCAGTACTTC. It codes for CASSGPGTRATYEQYF.

This clonotype has at least ten counts. The chain combines TRBV6-1 with TRBJ1-1; D unresolved. Germline V gene lookup returns CDR1 MNHNS and CDR2 SASEGT. The germline V and J ends were trimmed by 6 bases and 7 bases, with 12 bases remaining between them. There are 12 residues in the CDR3. CDR3 amino acids: CASRQRLGEAFF. The CDR3 DNA follows: TGTGCCAGCAGGCAAAGGTTAGGTGAAGCTTTCTTT.

This clonotype has ten or more counts. V is TRBV10-2 and J is TRBJ1-1; D is uncertain. The CDR3 consists of 14 residues. Between the trimmed V and J ends, which lost 1 base and 4 bases, there was a span of 10 bases. Germline assignment: CDR1 WSHSY and CDR2 SAAADI. In DNA, the CDR3 is TGCGCCAGCAGTGAGTACGTCGGCAGCACTGAAGCTTTCTTT. Encoded protein: CASSEYVGSTEAFF.